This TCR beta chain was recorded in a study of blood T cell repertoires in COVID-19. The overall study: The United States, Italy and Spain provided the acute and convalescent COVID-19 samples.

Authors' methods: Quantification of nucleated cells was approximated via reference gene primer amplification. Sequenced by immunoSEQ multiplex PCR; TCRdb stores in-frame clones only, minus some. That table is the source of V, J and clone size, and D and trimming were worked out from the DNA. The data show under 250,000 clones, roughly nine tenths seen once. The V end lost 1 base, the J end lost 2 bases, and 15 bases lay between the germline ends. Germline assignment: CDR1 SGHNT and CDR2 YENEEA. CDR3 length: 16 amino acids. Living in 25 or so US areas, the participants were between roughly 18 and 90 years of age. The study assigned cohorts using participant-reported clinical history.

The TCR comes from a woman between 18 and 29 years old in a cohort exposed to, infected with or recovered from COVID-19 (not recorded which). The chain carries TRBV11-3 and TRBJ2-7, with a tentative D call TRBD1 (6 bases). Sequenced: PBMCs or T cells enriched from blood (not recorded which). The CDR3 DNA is TGTGCCAGCAGCTTAGGGGGCGGACAGATTCCCTACGAGCAGTACTTC. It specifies CASSLGGGQIPYEQYF.